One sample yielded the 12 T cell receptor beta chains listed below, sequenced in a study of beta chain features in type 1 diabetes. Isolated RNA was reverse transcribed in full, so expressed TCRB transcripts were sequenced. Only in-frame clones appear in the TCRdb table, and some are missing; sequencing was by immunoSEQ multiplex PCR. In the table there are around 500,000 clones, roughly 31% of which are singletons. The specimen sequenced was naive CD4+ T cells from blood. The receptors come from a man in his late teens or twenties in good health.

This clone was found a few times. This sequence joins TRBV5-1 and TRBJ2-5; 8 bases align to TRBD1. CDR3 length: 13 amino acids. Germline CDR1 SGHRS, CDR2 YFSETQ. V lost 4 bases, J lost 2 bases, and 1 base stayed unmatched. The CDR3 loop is CASSRTGQETQYF. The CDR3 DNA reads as TGCGCCAGCAGCAGGACAGGGCAAGAGACCCAGTACTTC.

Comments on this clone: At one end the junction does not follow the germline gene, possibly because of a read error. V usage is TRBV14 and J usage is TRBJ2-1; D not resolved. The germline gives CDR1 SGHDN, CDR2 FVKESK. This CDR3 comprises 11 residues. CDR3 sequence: CASSQRFDPIF. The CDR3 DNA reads TGTGCCAGCAGCCAAAGGTTCGACCCGATCTTC.

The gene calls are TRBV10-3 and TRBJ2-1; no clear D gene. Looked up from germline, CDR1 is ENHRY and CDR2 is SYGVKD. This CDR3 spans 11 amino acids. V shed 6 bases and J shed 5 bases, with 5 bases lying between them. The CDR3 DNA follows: TGTGCCATCAGCCTGAACAATGAGCAGTTCTTC. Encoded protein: CAISLNNEQFF.

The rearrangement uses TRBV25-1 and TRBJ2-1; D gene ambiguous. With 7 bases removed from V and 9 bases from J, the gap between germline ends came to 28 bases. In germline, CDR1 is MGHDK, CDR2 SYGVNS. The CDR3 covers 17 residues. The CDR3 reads CASNLAGDWLLECEQFF. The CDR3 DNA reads TGTGCCAGCAATTTAGCTGGAGATTGGCTCCTAGAGTGTGAGCAGTTCTTC.

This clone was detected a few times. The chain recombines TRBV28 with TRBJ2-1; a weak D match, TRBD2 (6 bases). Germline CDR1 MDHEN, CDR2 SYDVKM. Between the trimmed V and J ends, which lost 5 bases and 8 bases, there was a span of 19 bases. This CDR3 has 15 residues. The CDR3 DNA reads TGTGCCAGCAGTCCCCGGGGGACCCCTCTTGATGAGCAGTTCTTC. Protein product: CASSPRGTPLDEQFF.

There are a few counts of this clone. CDR3 nucleotide sequence: TGTGCCAGCAGCTTCACAGGGGGCGGTACAGATACGCAGTATTTT. Its protein product is CASSFTGGGTDTQYF. This chain joins TRBV9 and TRBJ2-3; 9 bases align to TRBD1. V shed 4 bases, J shed 3 bases, and the junction held 6 bases outside the gene matches. The germline gives CDR1 SGDLS, CDR2 YYNGEE. The CDR3 is 15 amino acids.

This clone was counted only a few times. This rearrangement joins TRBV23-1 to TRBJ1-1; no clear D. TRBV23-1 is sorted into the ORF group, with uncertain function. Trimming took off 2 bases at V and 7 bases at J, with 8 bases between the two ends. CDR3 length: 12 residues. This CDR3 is CASSQQIGEAFF. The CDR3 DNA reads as TGCGCCAGCAGTCAACAAATAGGTGAAGCTTTCTTT.

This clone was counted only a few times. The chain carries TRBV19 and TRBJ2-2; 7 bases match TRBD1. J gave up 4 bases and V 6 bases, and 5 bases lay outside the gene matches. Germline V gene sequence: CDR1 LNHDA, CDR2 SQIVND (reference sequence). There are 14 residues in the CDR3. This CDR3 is CASRTDRVTGELFF. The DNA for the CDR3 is TGTGCCAGTAGGACCGACAGGGTCACCGGGGAGCTGTTTTTT.

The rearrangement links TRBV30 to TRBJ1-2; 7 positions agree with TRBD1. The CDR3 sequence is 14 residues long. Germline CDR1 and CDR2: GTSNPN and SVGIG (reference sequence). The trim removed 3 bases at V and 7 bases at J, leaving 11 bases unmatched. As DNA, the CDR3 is TGTGCCTGGAGGGAGGGGTACAGGGGCGGTGGCTACACCTTC. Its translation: CAWREGYRGGGYTF.

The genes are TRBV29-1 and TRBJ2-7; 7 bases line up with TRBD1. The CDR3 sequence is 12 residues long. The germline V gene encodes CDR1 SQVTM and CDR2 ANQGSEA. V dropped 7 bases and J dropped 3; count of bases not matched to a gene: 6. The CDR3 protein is CSATGNIYEQYF. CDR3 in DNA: TGCAGCGCGACAGGGAACATCTACGAGCAGTACTTC.

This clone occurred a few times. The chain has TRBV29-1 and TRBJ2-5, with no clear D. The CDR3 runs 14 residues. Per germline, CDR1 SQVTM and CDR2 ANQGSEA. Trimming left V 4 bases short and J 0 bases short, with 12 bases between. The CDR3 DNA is TGCAGCGTTGCCGTAAACAGTTACCAAGAGACCCAGTACTTC. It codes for CSVAVNSYQETQYF.

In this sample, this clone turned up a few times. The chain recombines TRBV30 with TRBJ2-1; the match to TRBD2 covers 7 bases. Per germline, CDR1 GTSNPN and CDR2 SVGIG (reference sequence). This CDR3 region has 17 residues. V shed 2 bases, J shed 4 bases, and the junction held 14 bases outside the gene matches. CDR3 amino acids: CAWSFPSPSGAYNEQFF. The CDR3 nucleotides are TGTGCCTGGAGTTTCCCCAGCCCAAGCGGGGCGTACAATGAGCAGTTCTTC.